This record looks at one T cell receptor (beta chain) sequence and its context. Its matching antigen is unknown. The entry originates in a study of T cells in Graves' hyperthyroidism and ophthalmopathy. General study points: Ophthalmopathy onset followed model prediction by a median roughly six months. A model of 13 V-J pairs discriminated ophthalmopathy from stable hyperthyroidism.

Reasons for excluding patients were uncontrolled infection, other autoimmune disease, pregnancy or lactation. Diagnosis relied on clinical symptoms, serum thyroxine and TRAb, thyroid ultrasound and orbital computed tomography. Per germline, CDR1 SGHRS and CDR2 YFSETQ. CDR3 length: 13 amino acids. V dropped 7 bases and J dropped 2 bases, with 13 bases sitting between them. Amplification yielded TCR beta CDR3 regions, with RNA transcripts as the source. HTBI primers were used for first-round RT-PCR of the TCR CDR3. MiXCR, run by TCRdb on the multiplex PCR reads, gives a single entry per CDR3 protein. The table includes 450,000 to 500,000 distinct CDR3 sequences, 22% detected once.

V usage is TRBV5-1 and J usage is TRBJ2-7; D is unresolved. The clonotype originates from an older woman with Graves' ophthalmopathy. Specimen: blood. CDR3 DNA: TGCGCCAGCGCGACAACAAATGCCTACGAGCAGTACTTC. This sequence encodes CASATTNAYEQYF.